The 23 T cell receptor beta chains below come from one sample, sequenced in a study of blood T cell repertoires in COVID-19. Libraries were prepared by immunoSEQ multiplex PCR; TCRdb keeps only in-frame clonotypes and omits some of them. Of 45,000 to 55,000 clones listed, approximately 89% are singletons. Sequenced material: peripheral blood. The source is a human donor in a cohort sampled during active COVID-19.

The chain couples TRBV6-2 or TRBV6-3 to TRBJ1-1, with 8 bases identical to TRBD1. V dropped 4 bases and J dropped 10; count of bases not matched to a gene: 8. The germline V gene has CDR1 MNHEY and CDR2 SVGEGT. The CDR3 is 13 amino acids. The CDR3 bases are TGTGCCAGCAGTTTGTTACAGGGGGAGGCAGCTTTCTTT. Encoded protein: CASSLLQGEAAFF.

V is TRBV20-1 and J is TRBJ1-1; 7 bases agree with TRBD1. V was pared by 3 bases and J by 4 bases, with 11 bases of the junction left unmatched. In germline, CDR1 is DFQATT, CDR2 SNEGSKA (reference sequence). This CDR3 is built from 15 residues. In DNA, the CDR3 is TGCAGTGCTAGTCGATTTCCAGGGGGAGGCACTGAAGCTTTCTTT. It yields the protein CSASRFPGGGTEAFF.

The J gene is TRBJ1-6, the V gene TRBV3-1 (or the pseudogene TRBV3-2); the D is unclear. V lost 4 bases, J lost 6 bases, and 7 bases lay in between. The CDR3 has 13 residues. Per germline, CDR1 LGHDT and CDR2 YNNKEL (reference sequence). Written as DNA, the CDR3 is TGTGCCAGCAGCCGGTCAGTTAATTCACCCCTCCACTTT. It encodes CASSRSVNSPLHF.

In its sample, this clone was seen once. V and J are TRBV15 and TRBJ2-7, with 9 bases aligning to TRBD1. Germline V gene sequence: CDR1 LNHNV, CDR2 YYDKDF (reference sequence). V shed 3 bases, J shed 3 bases, and the junction held 9 bases outside the gene matches. This CDR3 is 16 amino acids long. The CDR3 region has the DNA TGTGCCACCAGCAGTCGCCGGGACAGGGACTTCTACGAGCAGTACTTC. This encodes CATSSRRDRDFYEQYF.

The genes are TRBV19 and TRBJ1-5, with 10 bases fitting TRBD1. Trimming removed 5 bases from V and 6 bases from J; junction bases left unmatched: 4. Germline CDR1 reads LNHDA; CDR2 reads SQIVND (reference sequence). CDR3 size: 14 residues. The CDR3 loop is CASSATGGSQPQHF. The CDR3 DNA follows: TGTGCCAGTAGTGCGACAGGGGGCAGTCAGCCCCAGCATTTT.

The chain joins TRBV6-6 to TRBJ1-6; the match to TRBD1 covers 7 bases. Trimming at V came to 5 bases and at J to 6 bases, leaving 13 bases not matched to a gene. Germline CDR1 is MNHNY and CDR2 is SVGAGI (reference sequence). The CDR3 consists of 17 residues. The CDR3 bases are TGTGCCAGCAGTCGTTATAACAGGGGTTATAGTAATTCACCCCTCCACTTT. This translates into CASSRYNRGYSNSPLHF.

The chain couples TRBV7-2 to TRBJ1-2; a weak D match, TRBD1 (5 bases). V dropped 4 bases and J dropped 2 bases, with 14 bases sitting between them. This CDR3 comprises 15 residues. Per germline, CDR1 SGHTA and CDR2 FQGNSA. The CDR3 sequence is CASSSSPGLNYGYTF. Written as DNA, the CDR3 is TGTGCCAGCAGCTCCTCCCCGGGACTAAACTATGGCTACACCTTC.

This CDR3 is CSVKLAGVRWGTDTQYF. CDR3 DNA sequence: TGCAGCGTTAAGCTAGCGGGAGTGCGTTGGGGCACAGATACGCAGTATTTT. The gene calls are TRBV29-1 and TRBJ2-3, with TRBD2 identical over 10 bases. The ends lost 5 bases at V and 1 base at J; junction bases unmatched: 12. The CDR3 has 17 amino acids. Per the germline V gene, CDR1 is SQVTM and CDR2 is ANQGSEA.

The chain couples TRBV9 to TRBJ2-1; no clear D. Germline CDR1 is SGDLS and CDR2 is YYNGEE. With 0 bases removed from V and 7 bases from J, the gap between germline ends came to 14 bases. The CDR3 consists of 15 residues. The CDR3 coding sequence is TGTGCCAGCAGCGTAGTTGGCAACCGAGGTAATGAGCAGTTCTTC. This encodes CASSVVGNRGNEQFF.

The chain employs TRBV5-4 and TRBJ2-5; tentatively, D is TRBD2 (5 bases). Trimming took off 7 bases at V and 2 bases at J, with 6 bases between the two ends. In germline, CDR1 is SGHNT, CDR2 YYREEE (reference sequence). The length of the CDR3 is 11 residues. The CDR3 DNA is TGTGCCAGCTCGGGACAAGAGACCCAGTACTTC. Protein sequence: CASSGQETQYF. The full variable domain, its missing parts supplied by reference TRBV5-4 and TRBJ2-5, is ETGVTQSPTHLIKTRGQQVTLRCSSQSGHNTVSWYQQALGQGPQFIFQYYREEENGRGNFPPRFSGLQFPNYSSELNVNALELDDSALYLCASSGQETQYFGPGTRLLVL.

This clone was found once. The chain joins TRBV29-1 to TRBJ1-1, with 9 bases lining up with TRBD1. CDR1 and CDR2 from the germline V gene are SQVTM and ANQGSEA. The CDR3 loop spans 13 amino acids. J lost 1 base, V lost 6 bases, and 3 bases had no gene match. CDR3 in amino acids: CSVSGQGNTEAFF. The CDR3 DNA follows: TGCAGCGTATCGGGACAGGGGAACACTGAAGCTTTCTTT.

The V gene is TRBV19, the J gene TRBJ1-6, with TRBD1 matching 11 bases. CDR1 is LNHDA, CDR2 SQIVND, per germline (reference sequence). The CDR3 consists of 16 residues. The V and J ends lost 4 bases and 7 bases, in that order; junction bases with no gene match: 6. CDR3 loop: CASSRGQGDSNSPLHF. The CDR3, as DNA: TGTGCCAGTAGTAGGGGACAGGGGGACTCAAATTCACCCCTCCACTTT.

This clone has only one observation. This rearrangement joins TRBV24-1 to TRBJ1-6, with D perhaps matching TRBD1 (6 bases). Germline V gene sequence: CDR1 KGHDR, CDR2 SFDVKD. Trimming took off 0 bases at V and 6 bases at J, with 14 bases between the two ends. The CDR3 sequence is 17 residues long. The CDR3 DNA reads TGTGCCACCAGTGATTTGTTCCGGGGGGCAGGTAATTCACCCCTCCACTTT. It codes for CATSDLFRGAGNSPLHF.

The CDR3 DNA is TGTGCCAGCAGCCCTATTAGCGGGAGGGGCACAGATACGCAGTATTTT. Translating gives CASSPISGRGTDTQYF. The J gene is TRBJ2-3, the V gene TRBV7-8, with 11 bases identical to TRBD2. CDR3 length: 16 residues. V lost 5 bases to trimming and J lost 1 base; unmatched junction nucleotides: 5. Germline V gene data show CDR1 as SGHVS and CDR2 as FQNEAQ.

The chain joins TRBV30 to TRBJ2-1; 8 nucleotides align to TRBD1. Germline V CDR1 and CDR2: GTSNPN, SVGIG (reference sequence). This CDR3 contains 14 residues. Trimming took 1 base from V and 7 from J; bases not matched to a gene: 6. CDR3 sequence reads: CAWSAGQGMNEQFF. The DNA of the CDR3 is TGTGCCTGGAGTGCCGGACAGGGTATGAATGAGCAGTTCTTC.

This clone has only a few counts. CDR3 sequence reads: CASGLGTAYEQYF. CDR3 DNA: TGTGCCAGCGGCCTAGGGACAGCCTACGAGCAGTACTTC. The chain has TRBV27 and TRBJ2-7; 7 bases are a match to TRBD1. The V gene's germline CDR1 is MNHEY and CDR2 SMNVEV (reference sequence). V shed 8 bases, J shed 2 bases, and the junction held 6 bases outside the gene matches. The length of the CDR3 is 13 residues.

The gene calls are TRBV2 and TRBJ1-2; D is possibly TRBD1 (5 bases). Germline V gives CDR1 SNHLY, CDR2 FYNNEI. Trimming shortened V by 4 bases and J by 4 bases, and 22 bases separated the two germline ends. The length of the CDR3 is 17 residues. This CDR3 reads CASSASGGADLIYGYTF. CDR3 sequence (DNA): TGTGCCAGCAGTGCTTCGGGAGGGGCCGATCTTATCTATGGCTACACCTTC.

The chain has TRBV2 and TRBJ1-2; 9 nucleotides line up with TRBD1. The germline CDR1 and CDR2 sequences are SNHLY and FYNNEI. CDR3 size: 14 residues. The V and J ends lost 5 bases and 3 bases, in that order; junction bases with no gene match: 4. The CDR3 is CASSTGGGYYGYTF. In DNA, the CDR3 is TGTGCCAGCAGTACAGGGGGCGGGTACTATGGCTACACCTTC. The full variable domain, rest sourced from reference TRBV2 and TRBJ1-2, is EPEVTQTPSHQVTQMGQEVILRCVPISNHLYFYWYRQILGQKVEFLVSFYNNEISEKSEIFDDQFSVERPDGSNFTLKIRSTKLEDSAMYFCASSTGGGYYGYTFGSGTRLTVV.

The chain joins TRBV5-1 to TRBJ1-6; tentative D call: TRBD1 (5 bases). Deletions cut 0 bases from V and 8 bases from J, with 15 bases between. This CDR3 comprises 16 residues. From germline, CDR1 is SGHRS and CDR2 YFSETQ. CDR3 sequence (DNA): TGCGCCAGCAGCTTGGTATATTCTGGAGGGGATTCACCCCTCCACTTT. This gives the protein CASSLVYSGGDSPLHF.

The chain employs TRBV6-5 and TRBJ2-1; tentative D call: TRBD1 (5 bases). The CDR3 contains 14 residues. Germline V lookup: CDR1 MNHEY, CDR2 SVGAGI. Trimming removed 7 bases at V and 7 bases at J, with 17 bases between. CDR3 bases: TGTGCCAGCACCCCCGGCAGGGTGGGGAATGAGCAGTTCTTC. Translating it yields CASTPGRVGNEQFF.

This chain links TRBV11-2 with TRBJ1-4; D is unresolved. Germline values: CDR1 SGHAT, CDR2 FQNNGV. Between the trimmed V and J ends, which lost 0 bases and 4 bases, there was a span of 18 bases. CDR3 length: 18 amino acids. The CDR3: CASSLDGPPRGVNEKLFF. In DNA form, the CDR3 reads TGTGCCAGCAGCTTAGATGGCCCCCCTCGGGGAGTTAATGAAAAACTGTTTTTT.

The chain couples TRBV12-5 to TRBJ2-3; a weak D match, TRBD1 (5 bases). Germline V gene lookup returns CDR1 LGHNT and CDR2 FRNRAP. Trimming cost V 6 bases and J 5 bases, with 18 bases left between them. The CDR3 is 15 amino acids. CDR3 amino acids: CASGPTISREDTQYF. The CDR3 DNA reads as TGTGCTAGTGGCCCTACGATTAGCAGGGAAGATACGCAGTATTTT.

The rearrangement uses TRBV18 and TRBJ1-4, with D possibly TRBD1 on 5 matching bases. This CDR3 comprises 15 residues. CDR1 and CDR2 (germline): KGHSH, LQKENI. V dropped 6 bases and J dropped 4 bases, with 15 bases sitting between them. The CDR3 sequence is CASSPPGGLNEKLFF. For the CDR3, the DNA is TGTGCCAGCTCCCCCCCGGGGGGACTTAATGAAAAACTGTTTTTT.